This TCR beta chain was sequenced for a study of blood T cell repertoires in COVID-19. For the study at large: PBMCs, B-cell-depleted T cells, or T cells were the source of the cDNA or gDNA that made up the material.

The data were produced by immunoSEQ multiplex PCR, yet TCRdb's version contains in-frame clones alone and is incomplete. The sample has some 260,000 clones; roughly 77% are singletons. This clone appeared once. The receptor comes from a woman older than 75 with acute or convalescent COVID-19. Sequencing input: peripheral blood.

The CDR3 coding sequence is TGTGCCAGCAGCCCAGCGGGAGGGCCGGAGGAGACCCAGTACTTC. This translates into CASSPAGGPEETQYF. V is TRBV4-2 and J is TRBJ2-5, with 10 positions matching TRBD2. The V segment lost 4 bases and the J segment 5 bases; nucleotides outside the gene matches: 7. Germline V CDR1 and CDR2: LGHNA, YNFKEQ. There are 15 residues in the CDR3.